At least ten counts were recorded for the clone carrying this T cell receptor (beta chain). It was unfractionated whole blood from which total RNA was extracted. This record belongs to a study of human T cells and chemical hapten exposure. Overall study context: Among samples, TCR yields varied mainly because of small differences in pooled library volume.

CDR1 and CDR2 (germline): MDHEN, SYDVKM. J gave up 5 bases and V 8 bases, and 4 bases lay outside the gene matches. This CDR3 contains 12 residues. Attachment of unique molecular identifiers to individual cDNA molecules was performed in the library. Original methodology: Samples contained a median of approximately 100,000 TCRs, with a range of about 23,224 to 700,000. Each CDR3 protein is one row after TCRdb ran MiXCR on the 5' RACE reads. The V and J calls were not made by the authors but by TCRdb's processing. This table has more than 140,000 distinct CDR3 sequences, 4.1% appearing once. The gene calls are TRBV28 and TRBJ2-5; TRBD2 agrees at 8 bases. This sequence was found in a female donor in good health. The chain's CDR3 is CASGLAGETQYF. DNA for the CDR3: TGTGCCAGCGGACTAGCTGGGGAGACCCAGTACTTC.